This T cell receptor beta chain is drawn from a study of TIL therapy for anti-PD-1-resistant metastatic lung cancer. Time point noted: pre-treatment sample, taken before nivolumab and TIL therapy. Adults with stage 4 NSCLC were enrolled in a phase I trial. The immunoSEQ assay was v3. TCRdb's table, derived via immunoSEQ multiplex PCR, lists solely in-frame clones and lacks some. The sample contains about 57,000 clones, 79% of which appear only once. CDR3 length: 16 amino acids. Germline CDR1 reads KGHSH; CDR2 reads LQKENI. With 0 bases clipped from V and 2 bases from J, the junction kept 2 bases outside the gene matches.

The V gene is TRBV18, the J gene TRBJ1-3, with 9 bases matching TRBD1. The input for sequencing was blood, taken at baseline. The source of this sequence is a woman aged 25-85 years with non-small cell lung cancer. This chain's CDR3 is CASSPPGQGPGNTIYF. For the CDR3, the DNA is TGTGCCAGCTCACCACCGGGACAGGGCCCTGGAAACACCATATATTTT.